The 6 T cell receptor beta chains below all came from one sample that was sequenced in a study of cytomegalovirus exposure and HLA in healthy donors. The PCR was carried out with 60 Vbeta primers and 13 Jbeta primers. Sequencing was performed with immunoSEQ multiplex PCR; in TCRdb, only in-frame clones are kept and a portion is missing. The repertoire table contains tens of thousands of clones. What was sequenced was PBMCs. These TCRs come from an older woman in good health and CMV-seronegative.

This chain connects TRBV21-1 to TRBJ2-3; the table assigns TRBD2, which was not confirmed against the DNA. TRBV21-1 is given as a pseudogene. The CDR3 sequence is 15 residues long. This chain's CDR3 is CASSTQEGRTDTQYF. The CDR3 nucleotides are TGTGCCAGCAGCACACAAGAGGGCCGGACAGATACGCAGTATTTT.

The chain combines TRBV27 with TRBJ1-2; D gene unclear. The V and J ends lost 0 bases and 7 bases respectively, with 15 bases between them. Germline-derived CDR1 and CDR2 are MNHEY and SMNVEV (reference sequence). There are 15 residues in the CDR3. Here the CDR3 reads CASSLSGGGQSGYTF. CDR3 DNA: TGTGCCAGCAGTTTATCCGGCGGAGGGCAAAGTGGCTACACCTTC.

The chain links TRBV5-8 to TRBJ2-1; weak D call: TRBD2 (6 bases). Germline values: CDR1 SGHTS, CDR2 YDEGEE. The CDR3 runs 13 residues. V lost 4 bases and J lost 4, with 9 bases in between. The CDR3 spells CASSGGVYNEQFF. In DNA, the CDR3 is TGTGCCAGCAGCGGAGGGGTGTACAATGAGCAGTTCTTC.

The V and J genes are TRBV14 and TRBJ2-7, with 7 bases matching TRBD1. V lost 4 bases to trimming and J lost 3 bases; unmatched junction nucleotides: 15. The length of the CDR3 is 17 residues. CDR1 and CDR2 (germline): SGHDN, FVKESK. CDR3 sequence (DNA): TGTGCCAGCAGCCTTGTAAGGTTCGGGACAGAAATCTACGAGCAGTACTTC. It codes for CASSLVRFGTEIYEQYF.

Points on this clone: An end of the junction does not agree with germline; a read error may underlie this. V is TRBV15 and J is TRBJ2-7; 10 nucleotides line up with TRBD2. Germline CDR1 reads LNHNV; CDR2 reads YYDKDF (reference sequence). This CDR3 contains 21 residues. CDR3 amino acids: CATSRDNSGRVGTSDSYEQYF. CDR3 coding DNA: TGTGCCACCAGCCGAGACAACTCGGGACGCGTGGGGACTAGCGACTCCTACGAGCAGTACTTC.

The V gene is TRBV27, the J gene TRBJ1-6; 9 bases line up with TRBD1. V lost 6 bases and J lost 6; bases outside the gene matches: 6. The CDR3 has 15 amino acids. CDR1 is MNHEY and CDR2 is SMNVEV in the germline V gene (reference sequence). The CDR3 loop reads CASRVRDRVNSPLHF. The CDR3 region has the DNA TGTGCCAGCAGGGTCCGGGACAGGGTTAATTCACCCCTCCACTTT.